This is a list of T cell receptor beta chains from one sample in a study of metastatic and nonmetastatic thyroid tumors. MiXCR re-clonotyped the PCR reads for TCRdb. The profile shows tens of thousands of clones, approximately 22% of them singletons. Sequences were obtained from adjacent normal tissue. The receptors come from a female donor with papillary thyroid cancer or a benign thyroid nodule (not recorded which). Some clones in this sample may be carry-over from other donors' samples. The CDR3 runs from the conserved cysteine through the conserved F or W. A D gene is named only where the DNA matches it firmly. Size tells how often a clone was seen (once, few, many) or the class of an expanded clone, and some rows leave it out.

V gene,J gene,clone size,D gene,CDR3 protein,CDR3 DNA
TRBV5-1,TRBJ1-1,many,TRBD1,CASSTQGATEAFF,TGCGCCAGCAGTACGCAGGGGGCCACTGAAGCTTTCTTT
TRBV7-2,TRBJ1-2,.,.,CASSTRGGTNYGYTF,TGTGCCAGCAGCACACGAGGCGGAACTAACTATGGCTACACCTTC
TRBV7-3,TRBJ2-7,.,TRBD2,CASSCHGSGGSVGEQYF,TGTGCCAGCAGCTGCCATGGGTCTGGCGGGAGCGTTGGCGAGCAGTACTTC
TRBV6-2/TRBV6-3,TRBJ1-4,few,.,CASSYGTIMKNRFF,TGTGCCAGCAGTTACGGGACAATAATGAAAAACCGTTTTTTT
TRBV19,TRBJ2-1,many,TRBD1,CASSIDSAGQGPEQFF,TGTGCCAGTAGTATAGACAGCGCAGGACAGGGTCCCGAGCAGTTCTTC
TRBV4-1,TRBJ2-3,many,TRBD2,CASSRIGLADITDTQYF,TGCGCCAGCAGCCGAATTGGACTAGCGGATATCACAGATACGCAGTATTTT
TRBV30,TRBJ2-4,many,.,CAWSVGGAKNIQYF,TGTGCCTGGAGTGTTGGGGGAGCCAAAAACATTCAGTACTTC
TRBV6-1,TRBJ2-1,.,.,CASSQWTVEQFF,TGTGCCAGCAGTCAGTGGACCGTTGAGCAGTTCTTC
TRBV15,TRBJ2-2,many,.,CATSRDRGSNTGELFF,TGTGCCACCAGCAGAGACAGGGGATCGAACACCGGGGAGCTGTTTTTT
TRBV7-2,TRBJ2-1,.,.,CPTSLDWGEQFF,TGTCCCACGAGCTTAGACTGGGGTGAGCAGTTCTTC
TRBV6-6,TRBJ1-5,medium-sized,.,CASSYSLGNQPQHF,TGTGCCAGCAGTTACTCATTGGGCAATCAGCCCCAGCATTTT
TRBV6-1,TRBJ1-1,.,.,CASSEWKVNTEAFF,TGTGCCAGCAGTGAATGGAAGGTGAACACTGAAGCTTTCTTT
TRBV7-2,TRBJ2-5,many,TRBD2,CASSFSAGAETQYF,TGTGCCAGCAGCTTCTCAGCGGGAGCAGAGACCCAGTACTTC
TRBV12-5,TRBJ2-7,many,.,CASGSVAEPSYEQYF,TGTGCTAGTGGATCCGTAGCGGAACCTTCCTACGAGCAGTACTTC
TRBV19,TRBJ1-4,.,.,CASRLGNPGANEKLIF,TGTGCCAGTAGATTAGGAAATCCTGGGGCTAATGAAAAACTGATTTTT
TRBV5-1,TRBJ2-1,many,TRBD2,CASSLGREGGNEQFF,TGCGCCAGCAGCTTGGGGCGGGAGGGAGGCAATGAGCAGTTCTTC
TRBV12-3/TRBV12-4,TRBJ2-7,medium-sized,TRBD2,CASSRLAGAQPYEQYF,TGTGCCAGCAGCCGACTAGCGGGAGCCCAACCCTACGAGCAGTACTTC
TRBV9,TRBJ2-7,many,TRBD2,CASSPGTSGSGYEQYF,TGTGCCAGCAGCCCCGGGACTAGCGGGAGTGGCTACGAGCAGTACTTC
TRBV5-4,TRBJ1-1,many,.,CASSLAGAMNTEAFF,TGTGCCAGCAGCTTGGCAGGGGCCATGAACACTGAAGCTTTCTTT
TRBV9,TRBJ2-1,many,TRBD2,CASSVGGGLAGPSSEDEQFF,TGTGCCAGCAGCGTAGGAGGTGGACTAGCGGGGCCCTCTTCTGAGGATGAGCAGTTCTTC
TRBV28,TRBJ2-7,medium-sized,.,CASSLEGHPSYEQYF,TGTGCCAGCAGTTTAGAAGGCCATCCATCCTACGAGCAGTACTTC
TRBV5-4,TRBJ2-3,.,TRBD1,CASSLGTGGLGSRDTQYF,TGTGCCAGCAGCTTAGGGACAGGGGGCCTGGGGAGCAGAGATACGCAGTATTTT
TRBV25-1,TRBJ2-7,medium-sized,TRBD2,CASSNTAGVLREQYF,TGTGCCAGCAGTAATACAGCGGGAGTGCTGAGGGAGCAGTACTTC
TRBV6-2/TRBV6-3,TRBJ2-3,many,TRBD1,CASYKPPGQRDTQYF,TGTGCCAGCTATAAACCCCCGGGACAGAGGGATACGCAGTATTTT
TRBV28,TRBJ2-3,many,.,CASSPRRDTQYF,TGTGCCAGCAGCCCTAGGAGAGATACGCAGTATTTT
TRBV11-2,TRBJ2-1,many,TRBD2,CASSLDGREWGYNEQFF,TGTGCCAGCAGCTTAGATGGGCGGGAGTGGGGTTACAATGAGCAGTTCTTC
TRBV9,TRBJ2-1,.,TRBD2,CASSVGPLAGLAADEQFF,TGTGCCAGCAGCGTAGGTCCCCTAGCGGGCCTCGCGGCTGATGAGCAGTTCTTC
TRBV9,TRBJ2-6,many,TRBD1,CASSKEQGATGANVLTF,TGTGCCAGCAGCAAAGAACAGGGGGCCACTGGGGCCAACGTCCTGACTTTC
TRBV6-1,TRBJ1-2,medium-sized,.,CASGPGPNYGYTF,TGTGCCAGTGGGCCCGGGCCAAACTATGGCTACACCTTC
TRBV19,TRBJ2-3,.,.,CASKGVGARKDTQYF,TGTGCCAGTAAAGGTGTGGGAGCGCGAAAAGATACGCAGTATTTT
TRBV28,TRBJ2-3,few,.,CASSPRWGPSTDTQYF,TGTGCCAGCAGCCCCAGGTGGGGGCCTAGCACAGATACGCAGTATTTT
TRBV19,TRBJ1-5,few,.,CASSMWGDQPQHF,TGTGCCAGTAGTATGTGGGGCGATCAGCCCCAGCATTTT
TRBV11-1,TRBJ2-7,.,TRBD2,CASSPIAGTISYEQYF,TGTGCCAGCAGCCCAATAGCGGGGACAATCTCCTACGAGCAGTACTTC
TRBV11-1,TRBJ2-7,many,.,CASSFPGVGVYEQYF,TGTGCCAGCAGCTTCCCCGGGGTAGGTGTTTACGAGCAGTACTTC
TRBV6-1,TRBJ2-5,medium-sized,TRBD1,CASSWDRETQYF,TGTGCCAGCAGTTGGGACAGGGAGACCCAGTACTTC
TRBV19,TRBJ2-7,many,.,CASKVGDHSYEQYF,TGTGCCAGTAAGGTGGGGGACCACTCCTACGAGCAGTACTTC
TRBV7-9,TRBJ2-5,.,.,CASSWPGKETKYF,TGTGCCAGCAGCTGGCCAGGGAAAGAGACCAAGTACTTC
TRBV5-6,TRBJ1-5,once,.,CASSLRSNQPQHF,TGTGCCAGCAGCTTGAGGAGCAATCAGCCCCAGCATTTT
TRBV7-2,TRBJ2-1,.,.,CASSFTSWPVFF,TGTGCCAGCAGCTTTACTAGTTGGCCCGTCTTCTTC
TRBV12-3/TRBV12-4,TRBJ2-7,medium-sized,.,CASSSSWSSYEQYF,TGTGCCAGCAGCTCTAGCTGGAGCTCCTACGAGCAGTACTTC
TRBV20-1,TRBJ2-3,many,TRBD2,CSASGTSGSRWADTQYF,TGCAGTGCTAGCGGGACTAGCGGGAGCCGGTGGGCAGATACGCAGTATTTT
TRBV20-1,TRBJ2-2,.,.,CSARKGGNTGELFF,TGCAGTGCTAGAAAAGGGGGGAACACCGGGGAGCTGTTTTTT
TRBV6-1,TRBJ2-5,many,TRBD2,CASRRTRAQETQYF,TGTGCCAGCAGGCGGACTAGGGCCCAAGAGACCCAGTACTTC
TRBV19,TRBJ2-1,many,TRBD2,CASSMPWTSHYNEQFF,TGTGCCAGTAGTATGCCCTGGACTAGCCACTACAATGAGCAGTTCTTC
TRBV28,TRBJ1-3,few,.,CASSQCTGSSRNTIYF,TGTGCCAGCAGTCAATGTACGGGGAGCTCTCGAAACACCATATATTTT
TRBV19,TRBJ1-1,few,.,CASSIRGFGNTEAFF,TGTGCAAGTAGTATTAGGGGGTTCGGGAACACTGAAGCTTTCTTT
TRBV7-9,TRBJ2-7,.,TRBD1,CASSAPEGALGQQYF,TGTGCCAGCAGCGCTCCCGAGGGGGCTCTGGGGCAGCAGTACTTC
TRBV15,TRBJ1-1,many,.,CATSGRGPNTEAFF,TGTGCCACCAGCGGCCGGGGCCCGAACACTGAAGCTTTCTTT
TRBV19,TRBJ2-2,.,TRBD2,CASSMEGLAGITGELFF,TGTGCCAGTAGTATGGAGGGACTAGCTGGAATCACCGGGGAGCTGTTTTTT
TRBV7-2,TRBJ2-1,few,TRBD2,CASSLASLAGGRGYNEQFF,TGTGCCAGCAGCTTAGCCTCACTAGCGGGGGGGCGAGGATACAATGAGCAGTTCTTC
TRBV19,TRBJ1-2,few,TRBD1,CAGSSGTGIGGYPF,TGTGCCGGTAGCTCCGGGACAGGGATTGGTGGCTACCCCTTC